One sample yielded the 23 T cell receptor beta chains listed below, sequenced in a study of patients and donors after allogeneic stem cell transplantation. TCRdb reprocessed the RT-PCR reads via MiXCR and lists one record per CDR3 protein. The data hold approximately 20,000 distinct CDR3 sequences, with 4.5% to 5.5% observed a single time. Sample: blood, either unsorted or a sorted T cell fraction (not recorded which). These receptors originate from a human donor who was either an allogeneic HSCT recipient or a stem cell or donor lymphocyte infusion donor (not recorded which). It is not recorded whose cells these are; they may come from a transplant donor.

This clonotype has more than one count but fewer than ten. This chain links TRBV4-1 with TRBJ2-7; D remains ambiguous. Per the germline V gene, CDR1 is MGHRA and CDR2 is YSYEKL. The CDR3 extends over 14 amino acids. V lost 1 base and J lost 5, with 12 bases in between. The CDR3 here is CASSQGDLPDEQYF. The DNA for the CDR3 is TGCGCCAGCAGCCAAGGGGATCTACCAGACGAGCAGTACTTC.

This clonotype was counted ten times or more. This chain uses TRBV5-1 with TRBJ2-1, with D possibly being TRBD2 (6 bases). Germline CDR1 and CDR2: SGHRS and YFSETQ. CDR3 length: 14 residues. V lost 0 bases to trimming and J lost 8 bases, with 12 bases between them. This CDR3 is CASSLAQTGDEQFF. CDR3 nucleotide sequence: TGCGCCAGCAGCTTGGCCCAGACGGGGGATGAGCAGTTCTTC.

There are many counts of this clonotype. The J gene is TRBJ2-3, the V gene TRBV19, with a possible D match to TRBD1 (6 bases). Trimming cost V 3 bases and J 3 bases, with 19 bases left between them. The germline V gene has CDR1 LNHDA and CDR2 SQIVND (reference sequence). This CDR3 is 17 amino acids long. The CDR3 region is CASSIYLATGRTDTQYF. As DNA, the CDR3 is TGTGCCAGTAGTATCTATCTTGCGACAGGCCGAACAGATACGCAGTATTTT.

The sample holds many counts of this clonotype. The chain uses TRBV19 and TRBJ2-1; 10 nucleotides match TRBD2. This CDR3 spans 16 amino acids. Germline-derived CDR1 and CDR2 are LNHDA and SQIVND (reference sequence). V lost 4 bases, J lost 7 bases, and 10 bases stayed unmatched. CDR3: CASSTTGTSAGNEQFF. As DNA, the CDR3 is TGTGCCAGTAGTACTACCGGGACTAGCGCGGGTAATGAGCAGTTCTTC.

This clonotype was picked up many times. The rearrangement joins TRBV3-1 to TRBJ1-1; perhaps TRBD1 as D (5 bases). The germline gives CDR1 LGHDT, CDR2 YNNKEL (reference sequence). CDR3 length: 14 amino acids. Trimming stripped 7 bases from V and 3 bases from J, with 15 bases between. The CDR3 DNA is TGTGCCAGCAATTTGAGACAGAAAGACACTGAAGCTTTCTTT. Translated: CASNLRQKDTEAFF.

A few counts support this clonotype. The genes are TRBV19 and TRBJ2-1; D may match TRBD1 or TRBD2 (5 bases each). The V gene lost 6 bases and the J gene lost 3 bases, with 21 bases spanning the gap. Germline-derived CDR1 and CDR2 are LNHDA and SQIVND (reference sequence). The CDR3 covers 17 residues. This chain's CDR3 is CASSRPRDGAVYNEQFF. The CDR3 DNA is TGTGCCAGTAGCAGGCCTCGGGACGGGGCCGTCTACAATGAGCAGTTCTTC.

This clonotype was recorded at least ten times. J is TRBJ2-5 and V is TRBV7-9; perhaps TRBD2 as D (6 bases). V was clipped by 0 bases and J by 4 bases, with 12 bases between them. Germline V gene lookup returns CDR1 SEHNR and CDR2 FQNEAQ (reference sequence). This CDR3 comprises 15 residues. The CDR3 here is CASSLASGSGETQYF. CDR3 DNA sequence: TGTGCCAGCAGCTTAGCGAGCGGGTCGGGAGAGACCCAGTACTTC.

This clonotype is deemed large. This chain joins TRBV7-6 and TRBJ2-2; 13 bases line up with TRBD2. J was trimmed by 5 bases and V by 5 bases; bases with no gene match: 11. Looked up from germline, CDR1 is SGHVS and CDR2 is FNYEAQ. The CDR3 runs 18 residues. CDR3 region: CASSIRTSGSVKTGELFF. CDR3 DNA sequence: TGTGCCAGCAGCATTAGGACTAGCGGGAGCGTAAAGACCGGGGAGCTGTTTTTT.

This clonotype was counted many times. The V and J genes are TRBV6-2 or TRBV6-3 and TRBJ1-1; D is unclear. V was cut by 6 bases and J by 1 base, with 9 bases left in between. Looked up from germline, CDR1 is MNHEY and CDR2 is SVGEGT. The CDR3 covers 13 residues. CDR3 sequence: CASRNDGNTEAFF. The CDR3 DNA sequence: TGTGCCAGCAGAAACGACGGGAACACTGAAGCTTTCTTT.

The table lists this clonotype with many counts. This sequence joins TRBV7-9 and TRBJ2-3; a weak D match, TRBD2 (6 bases). This CDR3 region has 16 residues. V dropped 4 bases and J dropped 0 bases, with 14 bases sitting between them. The V gene's germline CDR1 is SEHNR and CDR2 FQNEAQ (reference sequence). The DNA of the CDR3 is TGTGCCAGCAGCTGGGGACTTGATCCTAGCACAGATACGCAGTATTTT. Protein sequence: CASSWGLDPSTDTQYF.

Only a few counts were recorded for this clonotype. The chain is built from TRBV2 and TRBJ2-3; 9 nucleotides align to TRBD1. The CDR3 covers 12 residues. Germline loops: CDR1 SNHLY, CDR2 FYNNEI. Germline trimming cut 5 bases from V and 8 bases from J; bases unmatched to any gene: 2. The chain's CDR3 is CASSQTGGTQYF. DNA of the CDR3: TGTGCCAGCAGTCAGACAGGGGGTACGCAGTATTTT. Based on the CDR3 plus reference TRBV2 and TRBJ2-3, the full variable domain is EPEVTQTPSHQVTQMGQEVILRCVPISNHLYFYWYRQILGQKVEFLVSFYNNEISEKSEIFDDQFSVERPDGSNFTLKIRSTKLEDSAMYFCASSQTGGTQYFGPGTRLTVL.

The sample holds many counts of this clonotype. The chain combines TRBV18 with TRBJ1-5; D not resolved. Germline V gene sequence: CDR1 KGHSH, CDR2 LQKENI. The germline V and J ends were trimmed by 2 bases and 5 bases, with 7 bases remaining between them. This CDR3 has 13 residues. The CDR3 protein is CASSPSLDQPQHF. CDR3 nucleotide sequence: TGTGCCAGCTCACCAAGTTTAGATCAGCCCCAGCATTTT. Based on the CDR3 plus reference TRBV18 and TRBJ1-5, the full variable domain is NAGVMQNPRHLVRRRGQEARLRCSPMKGHSHVYWYRQLPEEGLKFMVYLQKENIIDESGMPKERFSAEFPKEGPSILRIQQVVRGDSAAYFCASSPSLDQPQHFGDGTRLSIL.

This clonotype was detected many times. J is TRBJ1-1 and V is TRBV18; D remains ambiguous. Trimming removed 2 bases from V and 0 bases from J, with 4 bases in between. The germline gives CDR1 KGHSH, CDR2 LQKENI. The CDR3 extends over 13 amino acids. CDR3 protein: CASSPGLNTEAFF. Here the CDR3 DNA reads TGTGCCAGCTCACCAGGGCTGAACACTGAAGCTTTCTTT.

There are many counts of this clonotype. The J gene is TRBJ2-1, the V gene TRBV4-1; a weak D match, TRBD2 (5 bases). CDR1 is MGHRA and CDR2 is YSYEKL in the germline V gene. The ends were cut back, 4 bases at V and 0 bases at J, with 16 bases in the middle. The CDR3 is 17 amino acids. The CDR3 spells CASSREGLESSYNEQFF. In DNA form, the CDR3 reads TGCGCCAGCAGCCGAGAGGGTCTAGAAAGCTCCTACAATGAGCAGTTCTTC.

This clonotype was seen repeatedly, ten times or more. One end of the junction varies from germline; a read error may be responsible. The chain joins TRBV7-9 to TRBJ2-3, with TRBD2 matching over 7 bases. In germline, CDR1 is SEHNR, CDR2 FQNEAQ (reference sequence). The CDR3 loop spans 12 amino acids. CDR3 in DNA: TGTGCCAGCAGCCGGGGTGGAGTGACTAGCCGTTTT. Protein: CASSRGGVTSRF.

This clonotype was recorded many times. The rearrangement uses TRBV15 and TRBJ2-5; 9 nucleotides line up with TRBD2. Unmatched junction bases numbered 9, after V lost 0 bases and J lost 4 bases. CDR3 size: 17 residues. Germline loops: CDR1 LNHNV, CDR2 YYDKDF (reference sequence). The CDR3 loop reads CATSRDRGAGGGETQYF. In nucleotides, the CDR3 is TGTGCCACCAGCAGAGATCGTGGTGCGGGAGGGGGAGAGACCCAGTACTTC.

This clonotype ranks as medium-sized. The CDR3 DNA is TGCGCCAGCAGCTTGGATCCTAGCAGTTCCTACAATGAGCAGTTCTTC. Amino acids: CASSLDPSSSYNEQFF. The J gene is TRBJ2-1, the V gene TRBV5-1; D is perhaps TRBD2 (5 bases). CDR1 is SGHRS, CDR2 YFSETQ, per germline. The CDR3 consists of 16 residues. The V end was cut by 0 bases, the J end by 1 base, with 11 bases between.

In its sample, this clonotype was seen a few times. The rearrangement uses TRBV9 and TRBJ1-5; TRBD1 matches at 9 bases. V was pared by 4 bases and J by 1 base, with 3 bases of the junction left unmatched. This CDR3 spans 15 amino acids. In germline, CDR1 is SGDLS, CDR2 YYNGEE. CDR3 protein: CASSTGQGSNQPQHF. DNA for the CDR3: TGTGCCAGCAGCACGGGACAGGGAAGCAATCAGCCCCAGCATTTT.

This clonotype was seen ten or more times. The rearrangement links TRBV7-2 to TRBJ1-2, with D unresolved. The germline V gene has CDR1 SGHTA and CDR2 FQGNSA. Trimming took 2 bases from V and 4 from J, leaving 11 bases between them. CDR3 length: 14 amino acids. The DNA of the CDR3 is TGTGCCAGCAGCTTATCGGGAGGAAGCTATGGCTACACCTTC. It encodes CASSLSGGSYGYTF.

This clonotype was seen many times. The V gene is TRBV7-9, the J gene TRBJ1-5; 8 nucleotides line up with TRBD1. Per the germline V gene, CDR1 is SEHNR and CDR2 is FQNEAQ (reference sequence). The CDR3 is 16 amino acids. With 5 bases clipped from V and 4 bases from J, the junction kept 10 bases outside the gene matches. This CDR3 reads CASSPDDRGVNQPQHF. The CDR3 nucleotides are TGTGCCAGCAGCCCGGACGACAGGGGCGTAAATCAGCCCCAGCATTTT.

This clonotype occurred many times. The chain carries TRBV20-1 and TRBJ1-5; no clear D. Germline V lookup: CDR1 DFQATT, CDR2 SNEGSKA (reference sequence). The V gene lost 3 bases and the J gene lost 1 base, with 7 bases spanning the gap. The CDR3 runs to 13 residues. Here the CDR3 DNA reads TGCAGTGCTAGGGTAGCCAGCAATCAGCCCCAGCATTTT. Amino acid sequence: CSARVASNQPQHF.

This clonotype was detected many times. The rearrangement links TRBV20-1 to TRBJ2-5; D is possibly TRBD1 (6 bases). The CDR3 runs to 13 residues. The V and J ends lost 8 bases and 5 bases respectively, with 18 bases between them. Germline assignment: CDR1 DFQATT and CDR2 SNEGSKA (reference sequence). DNA for the CDR3: TGCAGTCAGACAGGTGTAATTGCGGAGACCCAGTACTTC. The encoded protein is CSQTGVIAETQYF.

In its sample, this clonotype was seen many times. The rearrangement links TRBV7-9 to TRBJ2-1, with 7 bases lining up with TRBD2. With 7 bases clipped from V and 5 bases from J, the junction kept 5 bases outside the gene matches. The germline CDR1 and CDR2 sequences are SEHNR and FQNEAQ (reference sequence). The length of the CDR3 is 13 residues. For the CDR3, the DNA is TGTGCCAGCAAGTGGCTAGCGGACAATGAGCAGTTCTTC. Translating gives CASKWLADNEQFF.